Below, 7 T cell receptor beta chains from the same sample are listed, as sequenced in a study of monozygotic twins with cystic fibrosis. TCRdb's copy holds only in-frame clones and misses some; the assay was immunoSEQ multiplex PCR. The sample lists 7,000 to 9,500 clones, roughly 94% seen once, with approximately 0.54% in the top ten. The specimen sequenced was blood. These receptor sequences come from a boy younger than 10 with cystic fibrosis.

The chain employs TRBV5-1 and TRBJ1-1; 7 bases fit TRBD1. CDR1 SGHRS and CDR2 YFSETQ come from the germline V gene. There are 15 residues in the CDR3. The V gene end was trimmed by 4 bases and the J gene end by 3 bases; junction bases not matched to a gene: 9. The DNA for the CDR3 is TGCGCCAGCAGCGTCAACAGGGGACGGGACACTGAAGCTTTCTTT. Its protein is CASSVNRGRDTEAFF.

The V and J genes are TRBV27 and TRBJ1-2; no definite D call. Germline CDR1 is MNHEY and CDR2 is SMNVEV (reference sequence). This CDR3 spans 12 amino acids. Trimming shortened V by 7 bases and J by 6 bases, and 12 bases separated the two germline ends. CDR3 sequence (DNA): TGTGCCAGCAAGGCCCCTGTGGATGGCTACACCTTC. This codes for CASKAPVDGYTF.

V gene TRBV7-8 combines with J gene TRBJ2-3; perhaps TRBD1 as D (6 bases). The V end was cut by 7 bases, the J end by 6 bases, with 14 bases between. The germline V gene encodes CDR1 SGHVS and CDR2 FQNEAQ. The CDR3 is 13 residues long. The CDR3 DNA sequence: TGTGCCAGCACTCTAGGGGGAGTGGATACGCAGTATTTT. This translates into CASTLGGVDTQYF.

Only one count was recorded for this clone. J is TRBJ1-6 and V is TRBV5-5; D is unresolved. V gave up 0 bases and J gave up 12 bases, with 7 bases separating them. The CDR3 has 12 amino acids. Germline V gene sequence: CDR1 SGHKS, CDR2 YYEKEE (reference sequence). CDR3 amino acids: CASSLGQLPLHF. In DNA, the CDR3 is TGTGCCAGCAGCTTGGGTCAGTTACCCCTCCACTTT.

V is TRBV7-2 and J is TRBJ2-3, with D hard to call. The CDR3 consists of 12 residues. Trimming stripped 8 bases from V and 1 base from J, with 7 bases between. Germline CDR1 reads SGHTA; CDR2 reads FQGNSA. The chain's CDR3 is CASERGTDTQYF. The CDR3, as DNA: TGTGCCAGCGAACGCGGCACAGATACGCAGTATTTT.

The chain uses TRBV5-5 and TRBJ2-5; D is possibly TRBD2 (5 bases). V was trimmed by 0 bases and J by 0 bases, leaving 12 bases between them. Germline CDR1 reads SGHKS; CDR2 reads YYEKEE (reference sequence). The CDR3 length is 16 residues. The CDR3 region is CASSLEVRADQETQYF. CDR3 sequence (DNA): TGTGCCAGCAGCTTGGAAGTGCGGGCAGACCAAGAGACCCAGTACTTC.

This chain joins TRBV7-2 and TRBJ1-2; TRBD1 is a possible D gene (5 bases). Per germline, CDR1 SGHTA and CDR2 FQGNSA. V lost 5 bases, J lost 4 bases, and 14 bases lay in between. The CDR3 has 14 amino acids. CDR3 bases: TGTGCCAGCAGCCAACTAATCGGGGGCTATGGCTACACCTTC. Its protein is CASSQLIGGYGYTF. Looking up the rest from reference TRBV7-2 and TRBJ1-2 gives the full variable domain: GAGVSQSPSNKVTEKGKDVELRCDPISGHTALYWYRQSLGQGLEFLIYFQGNSAPDKSGLPSDRFSAERTGGSVSTLTIQRTQQEDSAVYLCASSQLIGGYGYTFGSGTRLTVV.